This T cell receptor beta chain was captured by sequencing in a study of CD8 T cells in Susac syndrome (dated by TCRdb to between 2017 and 2020). Study-level background: The study used repertoire sequencing to test whether antigen drove CD8+ T cell activation and differentiation in Susac syndrome. The full study reports these points: The study acknowledged that relatively few individuals were included in the TCR sequencing and HLA analysis.

Peripheral blood CD8+ and CD4+ T cells from healthy donors, Susac syndrome patients and multiple sclerosis patients were profiled by high-throughput TCR beta sequencing. Healthy donors were included as age- and sex-matched controls. CD8+ TEMRA cells were enriched by FACS, while bulk CD8+ and CD4+ T cells were purified by magnetic negative isolation. Blood was collected in EDTA tubes and processed within 24 hours, with PBMCs isolated through density gradient centrifugation. PBMCs destined for TCR sequencing were cryopreserved in liquid nitrogen and later thawed in a 37 °C water bath. A purity of at least 90% was achieved for sorted or isolated CD4+, CD8+ and CD8+ TEMRA cells. RNA was extracted with the RNeasy kit and roughly 0.45 to 1 ug was reverse transcribed using random hexamers. TCR beta CDR3 regions were amplified with the immunoSEQ multiplex PCR assay covering 54 Vbeta and 13 Jbeta segments. To correct PCR amplification bias, a synthetic template baseline was used for both primer optimization and computational correction. The source study handled its data this way. Only productive sequences were kept, with reads annotated to V, D and J genes according to IMGT and analyzed in immunoSEQ Analyzer. Clonality was calculated as one minus the Shannon entropy normalized by log2 of the number of productive unique sequences. For each patient and control, public and private clones were evaluated among the 100 most prevalent clones. A clone was defined as Susac-specific if it was absent from the healthy and MS cohorts, from some 980 published viral clones and from other ImmuneACCESS disease sequences. TCRdb reworked the public reads: Q25 trimming with fastp, MiXCR clone assembly, productive beta chains retained. Each record represents a unique CDR3 protein, reported with the most common genes and DNA among its rows. The authors' filters were not applied to this entry. The sample table lists under 200,000 distinct CDR3 sequences, about 93% of them with a count of one. The ten biggest clones cover 0.09% to 0.12% of the sample.

The germline V gene sets CDR1 to SGHRS and CDR2 to YFSETQ. There are 14 amino acids in the CDR3, from cysteine to phenylalanine inclusive. Solely the CDR3 DNA is kept, with 42 bases framed from the first base. The germline ends are 15 bases apart after V is trimmed by 4 bases and J by 5 bases. This clonotype occurred once. Which antigen it targets is not known. It has no much larger one-base neighbor in the sample; base qualities were not kept. A read on its own is weak evidence. Rearrangement joined TRBV5-1 to TRBJ1-2; 5 matching bases give a weak D call of TRBD1. This receptor was obtained from a human donor in good health. Sample: CD4+ T cells from PBMCs. The nucleotide sequence reads as follows: TGCGCCAGCAGCGCCACAACCCAGGGTTATGGCTACACCTTC. Translation gives CASSATTQGYGYTF.